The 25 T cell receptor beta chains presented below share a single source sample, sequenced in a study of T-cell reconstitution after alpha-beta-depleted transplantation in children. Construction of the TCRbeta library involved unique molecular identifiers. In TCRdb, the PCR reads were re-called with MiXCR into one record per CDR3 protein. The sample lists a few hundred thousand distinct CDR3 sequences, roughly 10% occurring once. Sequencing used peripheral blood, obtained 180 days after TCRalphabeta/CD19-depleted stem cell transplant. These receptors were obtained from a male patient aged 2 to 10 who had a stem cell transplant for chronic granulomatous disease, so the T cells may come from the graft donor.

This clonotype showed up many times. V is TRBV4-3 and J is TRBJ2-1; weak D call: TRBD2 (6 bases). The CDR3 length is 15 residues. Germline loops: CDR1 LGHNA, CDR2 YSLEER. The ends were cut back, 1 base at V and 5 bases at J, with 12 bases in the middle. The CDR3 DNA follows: TGCGCCAGCAGCCAAGGGGGACTGGAAGACAATGAGCAGTTCTTC. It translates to CASSQGGLEDNEQFF.

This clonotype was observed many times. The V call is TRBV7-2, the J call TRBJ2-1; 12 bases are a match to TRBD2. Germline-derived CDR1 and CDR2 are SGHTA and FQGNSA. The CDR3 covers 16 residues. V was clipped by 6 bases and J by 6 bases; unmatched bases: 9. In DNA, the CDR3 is TGTGCCAGCAGTCGCCTAGCGGGGGGGCGGGCCAATGAGCAGTTCTTC. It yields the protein CASSRLAGGRANEQFF.

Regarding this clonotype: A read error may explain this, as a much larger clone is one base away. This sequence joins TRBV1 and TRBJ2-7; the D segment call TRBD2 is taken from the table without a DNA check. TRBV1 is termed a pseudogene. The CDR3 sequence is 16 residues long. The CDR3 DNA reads TGCACCAGCAGCCAAGATTTCCGGGAGGGCCGCTACAAGCAGTACTTC. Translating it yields CTSSQDFREGRYKQYF.

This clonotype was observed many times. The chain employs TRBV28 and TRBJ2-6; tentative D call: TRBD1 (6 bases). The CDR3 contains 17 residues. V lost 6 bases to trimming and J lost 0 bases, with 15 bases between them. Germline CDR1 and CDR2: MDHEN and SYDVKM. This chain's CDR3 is CASSPLQGLSGANVLTF. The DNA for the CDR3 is TGTGCCAGCAGCCCACTACAGGGCCTCTCTGGGGCCAACGTCCTGACTTTC.

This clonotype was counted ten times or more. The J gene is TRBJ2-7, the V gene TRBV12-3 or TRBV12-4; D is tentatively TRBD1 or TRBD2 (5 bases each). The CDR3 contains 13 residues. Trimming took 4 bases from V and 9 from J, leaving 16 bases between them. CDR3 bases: TGTGCCAGCAGTTCCTCACGGGGCGCGGGGCAGTACTTC. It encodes CASSSSRGAGQYF.

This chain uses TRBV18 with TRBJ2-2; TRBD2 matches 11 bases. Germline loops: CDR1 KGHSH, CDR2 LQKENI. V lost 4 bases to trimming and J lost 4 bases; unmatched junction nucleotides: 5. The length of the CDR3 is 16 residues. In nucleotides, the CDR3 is TGTGCCAGCTCACAGCTAGCGGGAGGTACCACCGGGGAGCTGTTTTTT. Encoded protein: CASSQLAGGTTGELFF.

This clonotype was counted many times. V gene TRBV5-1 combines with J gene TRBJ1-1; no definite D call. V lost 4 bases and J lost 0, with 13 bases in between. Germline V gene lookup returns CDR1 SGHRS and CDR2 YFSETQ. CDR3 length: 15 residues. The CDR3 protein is CASSQTATMNTEAFF. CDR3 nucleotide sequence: TGCGCCAGCAGCCAAACAGCAACTATGAACACTGAAGCTTTCTTT.

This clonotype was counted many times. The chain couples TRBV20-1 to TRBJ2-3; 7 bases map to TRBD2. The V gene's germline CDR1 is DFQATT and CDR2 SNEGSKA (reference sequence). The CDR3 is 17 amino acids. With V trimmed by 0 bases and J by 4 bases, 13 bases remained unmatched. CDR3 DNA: TGCAGTGCTAGAGATTTCAGTAGGGCGGGAGTGGCAGATACGCAGTATTTT. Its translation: CSARDFSRAGVADTQYF.

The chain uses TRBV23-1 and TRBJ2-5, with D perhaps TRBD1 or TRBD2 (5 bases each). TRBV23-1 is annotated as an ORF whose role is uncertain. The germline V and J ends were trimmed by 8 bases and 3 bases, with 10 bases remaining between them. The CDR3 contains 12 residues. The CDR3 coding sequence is TGCGCCAGCCCGGGACGGAAAGAGACCCAGTACTTC. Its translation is CASPGRKETQYF.

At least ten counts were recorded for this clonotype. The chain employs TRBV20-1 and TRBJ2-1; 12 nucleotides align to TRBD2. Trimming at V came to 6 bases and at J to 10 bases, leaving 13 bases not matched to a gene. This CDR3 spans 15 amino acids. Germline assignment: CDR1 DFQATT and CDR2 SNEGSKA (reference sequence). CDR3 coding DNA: TGCAGTGCCTGCCCCCTAGCGGGAGGGCTAAGAGAGCAGTTCTTC. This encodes CSACPLAGGLREQFF.

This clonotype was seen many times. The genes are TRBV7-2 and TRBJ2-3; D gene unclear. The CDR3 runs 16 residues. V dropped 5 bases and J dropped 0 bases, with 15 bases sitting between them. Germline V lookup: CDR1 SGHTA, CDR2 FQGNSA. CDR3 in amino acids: CASSPTLDRSTDTQYF. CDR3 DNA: TGTGCCAGCAGCCCGACCCTCGATCGGAGCACAGATACGCAGTATTTT. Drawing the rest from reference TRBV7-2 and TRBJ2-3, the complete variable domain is GAGVSQSPSNKVTEKGKDVELRCDPISGHTALYWYRQSLGQGLEFLIYFQGNSAPDKSGLPSDRFSAERTGGSVSTLTIQRTQQEDSAVYLCASSPTLDRSTDTQYFGPGTRLTVL.

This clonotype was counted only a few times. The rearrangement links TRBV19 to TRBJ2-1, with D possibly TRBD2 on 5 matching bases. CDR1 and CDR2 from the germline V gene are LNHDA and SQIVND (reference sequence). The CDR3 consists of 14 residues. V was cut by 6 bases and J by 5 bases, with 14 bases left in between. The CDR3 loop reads CASRSRGLHNEQFF. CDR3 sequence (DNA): TGTGCCAGTAGGTCTCGCGGGCTCCACAATGAGCAGTTCTTC.

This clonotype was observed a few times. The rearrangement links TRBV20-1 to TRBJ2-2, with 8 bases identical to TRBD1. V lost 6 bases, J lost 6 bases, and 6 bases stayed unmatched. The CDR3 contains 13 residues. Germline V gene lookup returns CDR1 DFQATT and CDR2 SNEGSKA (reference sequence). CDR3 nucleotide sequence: TGCAGTGCACCGCAGGGGGCCCCCGGGGAGCTGTTTTTT. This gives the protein CSAPQGAPGELFF.

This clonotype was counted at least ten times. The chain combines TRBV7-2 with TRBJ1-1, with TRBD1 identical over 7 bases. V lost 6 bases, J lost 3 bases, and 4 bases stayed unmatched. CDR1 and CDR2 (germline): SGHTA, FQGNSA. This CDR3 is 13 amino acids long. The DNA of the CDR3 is TGTGCCAGCAGGCGACAGGGATACACTGAAGCTTTCTTT. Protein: CASRRQGYTEAFF.

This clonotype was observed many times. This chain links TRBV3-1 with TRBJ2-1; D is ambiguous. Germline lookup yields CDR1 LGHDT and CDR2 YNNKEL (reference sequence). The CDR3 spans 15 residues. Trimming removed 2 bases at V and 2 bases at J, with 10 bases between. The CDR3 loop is CASSQWAPPYNEQFF. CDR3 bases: TGTGCCAGCAGCCAATGGGCTCCACCCTACAATGAGCAGTTCTTC.

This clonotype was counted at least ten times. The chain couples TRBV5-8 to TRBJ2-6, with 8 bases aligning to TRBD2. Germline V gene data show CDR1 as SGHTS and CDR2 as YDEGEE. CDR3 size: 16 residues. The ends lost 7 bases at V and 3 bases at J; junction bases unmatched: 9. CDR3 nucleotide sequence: TGTGCCAGCGGAGCGGGAGTTTTAGGTGGGGCCAACGTCCTGACTTTC. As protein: CASGAGVLGGANVLTF.

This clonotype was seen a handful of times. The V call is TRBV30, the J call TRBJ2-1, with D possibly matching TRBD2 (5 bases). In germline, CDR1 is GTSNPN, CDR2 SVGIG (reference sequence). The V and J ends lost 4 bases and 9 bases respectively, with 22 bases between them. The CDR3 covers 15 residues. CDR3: CAWKPRLSGSSEQFF. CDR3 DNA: TGTGCCTGGAAGCCCCGACTAAGCGGATCGAGTGAGCAGTTCTTC.

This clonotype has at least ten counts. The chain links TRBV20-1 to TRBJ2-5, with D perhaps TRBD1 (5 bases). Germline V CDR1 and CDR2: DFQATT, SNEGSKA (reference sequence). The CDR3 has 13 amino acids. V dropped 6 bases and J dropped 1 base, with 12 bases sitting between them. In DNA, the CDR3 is TGCAGTGCCAGGGTCGGAATCCAAGAGACCCAGTACTTC. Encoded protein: CSARVGIQETQYF.

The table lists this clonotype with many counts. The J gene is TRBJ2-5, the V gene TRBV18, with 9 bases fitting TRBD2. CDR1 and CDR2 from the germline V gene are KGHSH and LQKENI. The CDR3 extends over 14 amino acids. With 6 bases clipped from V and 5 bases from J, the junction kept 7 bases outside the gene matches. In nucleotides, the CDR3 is TGTGCCAGCTCCAATAGCGGGAGCATGGAGACCCAGTACTTC. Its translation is CASSNSGSMETQYF.

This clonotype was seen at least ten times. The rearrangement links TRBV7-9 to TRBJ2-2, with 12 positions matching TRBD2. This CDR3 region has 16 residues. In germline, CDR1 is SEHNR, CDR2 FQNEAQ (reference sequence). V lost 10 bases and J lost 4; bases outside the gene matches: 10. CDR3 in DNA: TGTGCCAACTCACTAGCGGGGGGCCAGACCACCGGGGAGCTGTTTTTT. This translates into CANSLAGGQTTGELFF.

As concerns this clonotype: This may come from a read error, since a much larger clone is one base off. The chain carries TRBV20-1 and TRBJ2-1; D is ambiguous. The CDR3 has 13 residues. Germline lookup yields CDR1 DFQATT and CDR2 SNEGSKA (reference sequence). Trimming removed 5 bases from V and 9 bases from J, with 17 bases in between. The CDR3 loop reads CSAHKPGVGEQFF. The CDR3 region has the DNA TGCAGTGCTCATAAACCAGGAGTCGGTGAGCAGTTCTTC.

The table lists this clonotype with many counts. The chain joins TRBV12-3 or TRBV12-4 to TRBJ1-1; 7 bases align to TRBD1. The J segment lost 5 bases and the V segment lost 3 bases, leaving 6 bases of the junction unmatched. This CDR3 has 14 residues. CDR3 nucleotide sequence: TGTGCCAGCAGTTTCGACAGGGTAGGGACTGAAGCTTTCTTT. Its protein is CASSFDRVGTEAFF.

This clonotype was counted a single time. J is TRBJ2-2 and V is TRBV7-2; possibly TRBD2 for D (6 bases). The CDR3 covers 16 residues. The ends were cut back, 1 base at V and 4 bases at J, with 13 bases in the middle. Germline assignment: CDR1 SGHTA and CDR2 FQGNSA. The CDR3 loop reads CASSLVEGRGTGELFF. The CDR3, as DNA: TGTGCCAGCAGCTTAGTGGAGGGGCGGGGCACCGGGGAGCTGTTTTTT. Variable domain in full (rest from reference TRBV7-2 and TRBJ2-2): GAGVSQSPSNKVTEKGKDVELRCDPISGHTALYWYRQSLGQGLEFLIYFQGNSAPDKSGLPSDRFSAERTGGSVSTLTIQRTQQEDSAVYLCASSLVEGRGTGELFFGEGSRLTVL.

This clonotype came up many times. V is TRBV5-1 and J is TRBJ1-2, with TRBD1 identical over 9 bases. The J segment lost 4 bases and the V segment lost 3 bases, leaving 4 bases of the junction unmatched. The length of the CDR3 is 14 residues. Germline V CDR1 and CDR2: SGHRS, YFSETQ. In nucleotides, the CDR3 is TGCGCCAGCAGCTCACAGGGGGCAGGCTATGGCTACACCTTC. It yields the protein CASSSQGAGYGYTF.

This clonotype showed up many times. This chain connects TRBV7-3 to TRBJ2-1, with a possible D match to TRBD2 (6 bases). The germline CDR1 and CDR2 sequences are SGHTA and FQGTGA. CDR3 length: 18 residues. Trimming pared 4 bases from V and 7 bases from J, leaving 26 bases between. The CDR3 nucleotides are TGTGCCAGCAGCTCCAATCGGGCTAGCGCTTTGAAGGGGAATGAGCAGTTCTTC. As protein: CASSSNRASALKGNEQFF. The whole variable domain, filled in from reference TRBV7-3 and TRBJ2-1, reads GAGVSQTPSNKVTEKGKYVELRCDPISGHTALYWYRQSLGQGPEFLIYFQGTGAADDSGLPNDRFFAVRPEGSVSTLKIQRTERGDSAVYLCASSSNRASALKGNEQFFGPGTRLTVL.